The present entry profiles one T cell receptor beta chain with its context. No antigen is known for it. V lost 1 base, J lost 6 bases, and 7 bases lay in between. The CDR3 length is 12 residues. Germline V gene data show CDR1 as SGHTA and CDR2 as FQGNSA. The record originates from a study of blood T cells in healthy people across ages. Whole-study context: Using template switching, researchers captured about one barcoded beta molecule for each two T cells. Study results and limitations: What prevented conclusive comparison of naive and antigen-experienced cells was that PBMCs were unsorted. Underestimates were what the diversity estimates from one million T cells were considered to be.

Primed by a sample-barcoded 5' primer and a J-beta primer mix, a second PCR proceeded for about 6 to 12 cycles. Using its own MiXCR run on the 5' RACE reads, TCRdb lists one record per CDR3 protein. The repertoire holds hundreds of thousands of distinct CDR3 sequences, roughly 60% seen once, with 22% in the top ten. The receptor's source is a man aged 25-45 years in good health. Sequenced: blood. The rearrangement links TRBV7-2 to TRBJ2-7, with D hard to call. The CDR3, as DNA: TGTGCCAGCAGCTTAGGTCCGGGCGAGCAGTACTTC. Translating it yields CASSLGPGEQYF.